The present entry profiles one T cell receptor (beta chain) with its context. In its sample, this clonotype was seen a few times. The clone's antigen remains unknown. No clone much larger than this one lies a single base away; base qualities are absent. Bone marrow was sampled from every patient at the time of active disease. Isolation of bone marrow mononuclear cells was performed by Ficoll-Hypaque density gradient centrifugation. CD138-negative cells were obtained by negative selection after labeling with CD138 magnetic microbeads on a MACS separator, removing myeloma plasma cells. Flow cytometry with CD138 antibodies on an Attune NxT was used to check how pure the isolated cells were. Total RNA was extracted with TRIzol reagent and quantified with a NanoDrop spectrophotometer. Paired RNA-seq and IR-seq were performed on the CD138-negative bone marrow sample of each patient. The Immunoverse kit was used to build TCR libraries from roughly 370 ng RNA, with molecular barcoded adaptors covering alpha/delta and beta/gamma chains. TCR library preparation was performed with the same RNA that was used for transcriptome sequencing. Sequencing of TCR libraries was carried out on an Illumina HiSeq 4000 with 2 x 150 cycles. In the paper's pipeline: With MiXCR, TCR reads were aligned to human V, D, J and C references and assembled into CDR3 clonotypes, with quality filtering and error correction included. Clonotype counts and gene usage diversity were analyzed with the tcR package in R. Raw mapping reads were checked after the RNA-seq reads had been mapped by STAR aligner version 2.5.3a onto the human GRCh37 genome. To test the effect of sequencing depth on detected clonotypes, IR-seq fastq files were randomly downsampled using Seqtk 1.3. Using fastp trimming at Q25 and MiXCR clonotype assembly, TCRdb reanalyzed the public sequencing data and kept in-frame beta chains. Merged by CDR3 protein, the rows form single entries marked with the most common genes and DNA. The V and J calls come from TCRdb's annotation, not from the publication. In this sample the table shows tens of thousands of distinct CDR3 sequences, 15% to 25% of which occur a single time. The ten largest make up more than 13% of the sample.

Inclusive of the bounding cysteine and phenylalanine, the CDR3 is 15 residues long. Of the read, only the CDR3 DNA is kept; its 45 bases are in frame from base 1. From the germline V gene (reference sequence), CDR1 is DFQATT and CDR2 is SNEGSKA. The data were obtained in a study of read filtering for tumor transcriptome and immune sequencing (TCRdb year 2020). At the level of the whole study: The cohort was composed of 16 to 20 male and 14 female patients, with a mean age of about 68 years and an age range of roughly 47 to 90. Whole-transcriptome libraries were prepared with the TruSeq RNA Access Library Prep Kit after DNase treatment. By revised international staging, 8 or 9 patients were R-ISS I, approximately 15 were R-ISS II and over five were R-ISS III. One of the main goals was to work out a read-filtering strategy for immune repertoire data, in particular whether clonotypes backed by only a single read should be removed. Per sample, about 4.05 to 10.27 million TCR-region mapped reads were obtained with IR-seq, compared with only roughly 80 to 1273 with RNA-seq. Using the same bone marrow samples, the study ran both targeted immune repertoire sequencing and bulk whole-transcriptome sequencing and then compared the TCR repertoires from each method. What the work shows at the level of the full study, not this receptor alone: Clonotypes were captured by IR-seq at much higher depth and more reliably than by RNA-seq, and smaller IR-seq throughput was sufficient for identification of most shared clonotypes. The sorted CD138-negative fraction was a mixed bone marrow immune population, not purified T cells. The correlation between IR-seq and RNA-seq shared clonotype proportions rose when single-read clonotypes were removed. In IR-seq, single-read clonotypes were approximately 80% of clonotypes but 3% to 4% of total reads; in RNA-seq they were about 70% of clonotypes and roughly 42% of reads.

The receptor's source is a donor aged 40 or older with multiple myeloma. What was sequenced was a population of CD138-negative cells sorted from bone marrow. The label giving this sample's cell subset or site can be read as: bone marrow mononuclear cells depleted of CD138+ plasma/myeloma cells by negative magnetic selection. The sequence is built from TRBV20-1 and TRBJ2-1, and TRBD2 aligns with 11 junction nucleotides. The CDR3 reads as follows: CSYRTSGRDYNEQFF. The bases are TGCAGCTATAGAACTAGCGGGAGAGATTACAATGAGCAGTTCTTC.